These T cell receptor beta chains were read from a single sample in a study of T cell responses to AZD1222 COVID-19 vaccine. Data came from immunoSEQ multiplex PCR; TCRdb stores just in-frame clones and leaves some out. Here the sample spans roughly 120,000 clones, 80% to 90% being singletons. Source: peripheral blood, taken on day 0 of AZD1222 vaccination. The receptors here all came from an adult in good health. Both conserved end residues are part of each CDR3. A D gene is named only where the DNA matches it firmly. Part of the rows lack a size; the others show once, few, many or a class for expanded clones.

V: TRBV3-1/TRBV3-2
J: TRBJ2-5
size: -
D: TRBD2
DNA: TGTGCCAGCAGCCGGCTTGGGCGGGAGGGTCCCTGGGATCAAGAGACCCAGTACTTC
CDR3: CASSRLGREGPWDQETQYF

V: TRBV5-6
J: TRBJ1-1
size: -
D: TRBD1
DNA: TGTGCCAGTGACAGGGGGCGCAGCACTGAAGCTTTCTTT
CDR3: CASDRGRSTEAFF

V: TRBV29-1
J: TRBJ2-3
size: once
D: -
DNA: TGCAGCGTTAGAGGACAGCTTACAGATACGCAGTATTTT
CDR3: CSVRGQLTDTQYF

V: TRBV11-2
J: TRBJ2-5
size: -
D: TRBD2
DNA: TGTGCCAGCAGCTTTCCTAGCGGGGTGGGCGAGACCCAGTACTTC
CDR3: CASSFPSGVGETQYF

V: TRBV3-1/TRBV3-2
J: TRBJ1-2
size: -
D: TRBD1
DNA: TGTGCCAGCAGCCAGATAACAGGGGGCAAAGGCTACACCTTC
CDR3: CASSQITGGKGYTF

V: TRBV6-5
J: TRBJ1-5
size: -
D: TRBD1
DNA: TGTGCCAGCAGTTCCGACAGGGACAATCAGCCCCAGCATTTT
CDR3: CASSSDRDNQPQHF

V: TRBV5-8
J: TRBJ1-2
size: -
D: -
DNA: TGTGCCAGCAGCTTTGGCGAGGCCCTTAACTATGGCTACACCTTC
CDR3: CASSFGEALNYGYTF

V: TRBV29-1
J: TRBJ1-2
size: -
D: TRBD1
DNA: TGCAGCGTCGTATTAGCAGGGGGCGCTTCCGGTGGCTACACCTTC
CDR3: CSVVLAGGASGGYTF

V: TRBV19
J: TRBJ2-7
size: -
D: TRBD2
DNA: TGTGCCAGTAGTATGCGGACTAGCGGGGGGTCCTACGAGCAGTACTTC
CDR3: CASSMRTSGGSYEQYF

V: TRBV6-2/TRBV6-3
J: TRBJ1-2
size: once
D: TRBD1
DNA: TGTGCCAGCAGTACCGGGGACAGGGGACCGTCTTATGGCTACACCTTC
CDR3: CASSTGDRGPSYGYTF

V: TRBV18
J: TRBJ1-1
size: -
D: TRBD1
DNA: TGTGCCAGCGGACCAGGACAGGGGGTCATGAACACTGAAGCTTTCTTT
CDR3: CASGPGQGVMNTEAFF

V: TRBV27
J: TRBJ1-4
size: -
D: -
DNA: TGTGCCAGCAAAGAGGGTCGTAATGAAAAACTGTTTTTT
CDR3: CASKEGRNEKLFF

V: TRBV10-3
J: TRBJ1-2
size: -
D: -
DNA: TGTGCCATCAGTGCCTTGGACAGTCTCTATGGCTACACCTTC
CDR3: CAISALDSLYGYTF

V: TRBV4-1
J: TRBJ1-2
size: -
D: -
DNA: TGCGCCAGCAGCCAAGAGGGGGACGGCCTTAAAGGCTACACCTTC
CDR3: CASSQEGDGLKGYTF

V: TRBV12-3/TRBV12-4
J: TRBJ2-3
size: once
D: -
DNA: TGTGCCAGCAGCCTGTGGGACACAGATACGCAGTATTTT
CDR3: CASSLWDTDTQYF

V: TRBV2
J: TRBJ1-4
size: -
D: -
DNA: TGTGCCAGCAGTGGAAGGACTGGGTCAGATCCCTCAACTAATGAAAAACTGTTTTTT
CDR3: CASSGRTGSDPSTNEKLFF

V: TRBV5-6
J: TRBJ1-1
size: few
D: -
DNA: TGTGCCAGCAGCTTGGTGGAAGGGACTGAAGCTTTCTTT
CDR3: CASSLVEGTEAFF

V: TRBV7-2
J: TRBJ2-7
size: -
D: -
DNA: TGTGCCAGCAGCTCGCCAGCGCAACTCTACGAGCAGTACTTC
CDR3: CASSSPAQLYEQYF

V: TRBV19
J: TRBJ1-5
size: -
D: TRBD1
DNA: TGTGCCAGTAGACAGGGGGGGTATAGCAATCAGCCCCAGCATTTT
CDR3: CASRQGGYSNQPQHF

V: TRBV19
J: TRBJ1-1
size: once
D: TRBD1
DNA: TGTGCCAGTAGTATAGGCGACAGGGGGCATACTGAAGCTTTCTTT
CDR3: CASSIGDRGHTEAFF

V: TRBV7-9
J: TRBJ1-1
size: -
D: -
DNA: TGTGCCAGCAGCTCAGCAGGGGCTAGCACTGAAGCTTTCTTT
CDR3: CASSSAGASTEAFF

V: TRBV2
J: TRBJ1-2
size: few
D: TRBD1
DNA: TGTGCCAGCAGATGGACAGGGTCTAACTATGGCTACACCTTC
CDR3: CASRWTGSNYGYTF

V: TRBV28
J: TRBJ2-2
size: -
D: -
DNA: TGTGCCAGCAGTTATAACACCGGGGAGCTGTTTTTT
CDR3: CASSYNTGELFF

V: TRBV5-1
J: TRBJ1-5
size: -
D: -
DNA: TGCGCCAGCAGCTTGGGCAGAAAACTTAGCAATCAGCCCCAGCATTTT
CDR3: CASSLGRKLSNQPQHF

V: TRBV5-1
J: TRBJ2-1
size: -
D: -
DNA: TGCGCCAGCAGCTTGGAATGGACACCCTCCTACAATGAGCAGTTCTTC
CDR3: CASSLEWTPSYNEQFF

V: TRBV19
J: TRBJ2-7
size: -
D: TRBD2
DNA: TGTGCCAGTAGTATAGCCGGGACTAGCTACGAGCAGTACTTC
CDR3: CASSIAGTSYEQYF

V: TRBV4-3
J: TRBJ2-1
size: once
D: -
DNA: TGCGCCAGCAGCCAGAGAGGCTGGGGCAATGAGCAGTTCTTC
CDR3: CASSQRGWGNEQFF

V: TRBV4-2
J: TRBJ2-2
size: -
D: TRBD2
DNA: TGTGCCAGCAGCCAAGATCTTACTAGCGGGGGTAACACCGGGGAGCTGTTTTTT
CDR3: CASSQDLTSGGNTGELFF

V: TRBV7-2
J: TRBJ2-1
size: -
D: -
DNA: TGTGCCAGCAGTTCCGCGGGAAATATCAATGAGCAGTTCTTC
CDR3: CASSSAGNINEQFF

V: TRBV10-2
J: TRBJ2-7
size: -
D: TRBD1
DNA: TGCGCCAGCAGTGAGTCGCCCAGGGGGCGCATCGGCGAGCAGTACTTC
CDR3: CASSESPRGRIGEQYF

V: TRBV28
J: TRBJ1-1
size: -
D: -
DNA: TGTGCCAGCAGTTTATACGTCCCGGGCGGCACTGAAGCTTTCTTT
CDR3: CASSLYVPGGTEAFF

V: TRBV28
J: TRBJ2-2
size: -
D: -
DNA: TGTGCCAGCACCCAGCACATGTACACCGGGGAGCTGTTTTTT
CDR3: CASTQHMYTGELFF

V: TRBV5-6
J: TRBJ1-5
size: once
D: -
DNA: TGTGCCAGCAGCCGACGGTTCAATCAGCCCCAGCATTTT
CDR3: CASSRRFNQPQHF

V: TRBV5-1
J: TRBJ2-7
size: once
D: TRBD2
DNA: TGCGCCAGCAGCTCTATACCGGGACTAGGGGGCGAGCAGTACTTC
CDR3: CASSSIPGLGGEQYF

V: TRBV27
J: TRBJ2-7
size: -
D: -
DNA: TGTGCCAGCAGTAAAGGGTCTGCCTACGAGCAGTACTTC
CDR3: CASSKGSAYEQYF

V: TRBV6-1
J: TRBJ2-7
size: -
D: -
DNA: TGTGCCAGCAGTGATCTCTCTCTATCCTACGAGCAGTACTTC
CDR3: CASSDLSLSYEQYF

V: TRBV6-5
J: TRBJ2-7
size: -
D: TRBD2
DNA: TGTGCCAGCAGTTACCCGAGCGGGGGGGCCCACGAGCAGTACTTC
CDR3: CASSYPSGGAHEQYF

V: TRBV25-1
J: TRBJ2-1
size: -
D: -
DNA: TGTGCCAGCAGTGAAGCCCAGAACAATGAGCAGTTCTTC
CDR3: CASSEAQNNEQFF

V: TRBV7-9
J: TRBJ1-4
size: -
D: -
DNA: TGTGCCAGCAGCTGGGGGACGGGGGCTGATGAAAAACTGTTTTTT
CDR3: CASSWGTGADEKLFF

V: TRBV11-2
J: TRBJ1-6
size: few
D: -
DNA: TGTGCCAGCAGCTTAGACCGGGACCGTTTAAGTAATTCACCCCTCCACTTT
CDR3: CASSLDRDRLSNSPLHF

V: TRBV4-3
J: TRBJ2-1
size: once
D: -
DNA: TGCGCCAGCAGCCAAGGCAGTTGGAGTGAGCAGTTCTTC
CDR3: CASSQGSWSEQFF

V: TRBV30
J: TRBJ2-7
size: -
D: TRBD1
DNA: TGTGCCTGTCCACCCGCACAGGGGGCGCGACACGAGCAGTACTTC
CDR3: CACPPAQGARHEQYF

V: TRBV12-3/TRBV12-4
J: TRBJ2-1
size: -
D: -
DNA: TGTGCCAGCAGTTTTGGTAGCAATGAGCAGTTCTTC
CDR3: CASSFGSNEQFF

V: TRBV7-9
J: TRBJ2-5
size: -
D: -
DNA: TGTGCCAGCAGTCCTTTTGAAACGACCCAGTACTTC
CDR3: CASSPFETTQYF

V: TRBV13
J: TRBJ2-3
size: -
D: TRBD1
DNA: TGTGCCAGCAGCCCGAGGACAGGGTCTAGCACAGATACGCAGTATTTT
CDR3: CASSPRTGSSTDTQYF

V: TRBV5-1
J: TRBJ1-2
size: -
D: -
DNA: TGCGCCAGCAGCCCTACCGCGTGGGGGATTGGCGGCTACACCTTC
CDR3: CASSPTAWGIGGYTF

V: TRBV30
J: TRBJ1-2
size: -
D: -
DNA: TGTGCCTGGACTGGGGTAGGGGGGGTAATCTATGGCTACACCTTC
CDR3: CAWTGVGGVIYGYTF

V: TRBV30
J: TRBJ2-5
size: -
D: TRBD1
DNA: TGTGCCTGGAGTGGAGGGACAGGAGAAGAGACCCAGTACTTC
CDR3: CAWSGGTGEETQYF

V: TRBV6-5
J: TRBJ1-3
size: -
D: TRBD1
DNA: TGTGCCAGCAGGACAGACAGGGGACCTGGAAACACCATATATTTT
CDR3: CASRTDRGPGNTIYF

V: TRBV6-5
J: TRBJ1-1
size: -
D: -
DNA: TGTGCCAGCAGTTACTGGGGCGGTGGTACTGAAGCTTTCTTT
CDR3: CASSYWGGGTEAFF

V: TRBV9
J: TRBJ2-7
size: -
D: -
DNA: TGTGCCAGCAGCGTAGGAGTAGGTGAGCAGTACTTC
CDR3: CASSVGVGEQYF

V: TRBV7-9
J: TRBJ2-5
size: -
D: TRBD2
DNA: TGTGCCAGCAGCTCGCGGACTAGCGGTAAAGAGACCCAGTACTTC
CDR3: CASSSRTSGKETQYF

V: TRBV7-9
J: TRBJ1-4
size: -
D: -
DNA: TGTGCCAGCATCTCCCGCGGGGGCTCGGGTGAAAAACTGTTTTTT
CDR3: CASISRGGSGEKLFF

V: TRBV5-1
J: TRBJ2-2
size: once
D: TRBD2
DNA: TGCGCCAGCAGCCTACCAACTAGCGGGGCAAACACCGGGGAGCTGTTTTTT
CDR3: CASSLPTSGANTGELFF

V: TRBV5-4
J: TRBJ1-2
size: -
D: TRBD1
DNA: TGTGCCAGCAGCAAAGACAGGGGAGGGTTCTACACCTTC
CDR3: CASSKDRGGFYTF

V: TRBV6-4
J: TRBJ2-6
size: -
D: TRBD1
DNA: TGTGCCAGCAGTCGACAGGGGAAGGCTGGGGCCAACGTCCTGACTTTC
CDR3: CASSRQGKAGANVLTF

V: TRBV5-1
J: TRBJ1-1
size: -
D: TRBD1
DNA: TGCGCCAGCAGCTGGGGAGGGACAGCAGGTGCGGAAGCTTTCTTT
CDR3: CASSWGGTAGAEAFF